The 5 T cell receptor beta chains below come from one sample, sequenced in a study of monozygotic twins with inflammatory bowel disease. TCRdb reprocessed the 5' RACE reads and keeps a single row for each CDR3 protein, giving no DNA. Recorded for this sample: under 200,000 distinct CDR3 sequences. Sequencing used blood. Every receptor here comes from a human donor with ulcerative colitis or Crohn's disease, or a healthy co-twin of an affected twin (not recorded which).

V and J are TRBV7-8 and TRBJ1-4; as DNA is missing, the TRBD1 call by TCRdb cannot be tested. The CDR3 has 15 amino acids. Germline V lookup: CDR1 SGHVS, CDR2 FQNEAQ. CDR3 sequence: CASSSQGAVNEKLFF.

The chain couples TRBV10-3 to TRBJ2-7; the TRBD1 assignment by TCRdb is unverifiable without DNA. CDR1 ENHRY and CDR2 SYGVKD come from the germline V gene. The CDR3 runs to 16 residues. The CDR3 region is CAISPIVGTGPYEQYF.

The chain is built from TRBV28 and TRBJ1-2; absent DNA, TCRdb's TRBD1 call cannot be checked. Germline V gene lookup returns CDR1 MDHEN and CDR2 SYDVKM. The CDR3 is 12 amino acids. CDR3: CASRGRSYGYTF.

This sequence joins TRBV27 and TRBJ2-1; checking the TCRdb D call of TRBD2 is not possible without DNA. This CDR3 is built from 15 residues. Germline-derived CDR1 and CDR2 are MNHEY and SMNVEV (reference sequence). CDR3 sequence reads: CASSLSSGMKNEQFF.

The V and J genes are TRBV28 and TRBJ2-2; TCRdb indicates TRBD2, and absent DNA this call remains unverified. The CDR3 is 17 amino acids. The germline V gene encodes CDR1 MDHEN and CDR2 SYDVKM. This chain's CDR3 is CASSSVAGVRNTGELFF.